Sequencing of this T cell receptor (beta chain) was carried out in a study of T cell responses to AZD1222 COVID-19 vaccine. Study results and caveats: Spike-specific TCR breadth and depth both grew after two AZD1222 doses.

This CDR3 is built from 16 residues. Germline lookup yields CDR1 MNHEY and CDR2 SVGAGI. Trimming left V 2 bases short and J 4 bases short, with 14 bases between. Some clones are missing from TCRdb's copy, which holds only in-frame ones; the method was immunoSEQ multiplex PCR. This table has approximately 140,000 clones, 85% to 95% appearing once. This clone was counted a single time. The target antigen is unknown. Sequences were derived from peripheral blood, sampled on day 0 of MenACWY control vaccination. The source is an adult in good health. The V call is TRBV6-5, the J call TRBJ2-2; weak D call: TRBD2 (6 bases). The CDR3 DNA reads TGTGCCAGCAGTTACAGGAGGGACGGAATCACCGGGGAGCTGTTTTTT. Translation: CASSYRRDGITGELFF.